The sequence of this T cell receptor (beta chain) was determined in a study of lymphopenia after photon versus proton radiotherapy. General study findings and limits: Only patients who died were analyzed for survival; proton advantage is unproven.

Remarks on this clone: What it binds is not known.

Sequencing was performed with immunoSEQ multiplex PCR; in TCRdb, only in-frame clones are kept and a portion is missing. In the table there are 30,000 to 35,000 clones, roughly 87% of which are singletons. Trimming shortened V by 4 bases and J by 1 base, and 14 bases separated the two germline ends. This CDR3 has 16 residues. Looked up from germline, CDR1 is ENHRY and CDR2 is SYGVKD. The sample in question was peripheral blood, obtained from a patient treated with proton-based radiotherapy. The genes are TRBV10-3 and TRBJ2-1; the D call may be TRBD1 or TRBD2 (7 bases each). This TCR was recovered from a woman between 65 and 79 years old with pancreatic cancer. Some clones in this sample may be carry-over from other donors' samples. Written as DNA, the CDR3 is TGTGCCATCAGTGGGGGGACAGCGGGATCCTACAATGAGCAGTTCTTC. It is translated as CAISGGTAGSYNEQFF.